This entry concerns a single T cell receptor beta chain. The antigen is not known. PCR was performed using 60 Vbeta and 13 Jbeta primers. The data were produced by immunoSEQ multiplex PCR, yet TCRdb's version contains in-frame clones alone and is incomplete. Its table records 45,000 to 55,000 clones. Germline V gene lookup returns CDR1 LNHNV and CDR2 YYDKDF (reference sequence). Trimming shortened V by 0 bases and J by 11 bases, and 17 bases separated the two germline ends. This CDR3 spans 15 amino acids. This entry is derived from a study of cytomegalovirus exposure and HLA in healthy donors. Study-wide points: Among the sequence variants, a highly shared cluster was likely an artifact of sequencing.

The chain has TRBV15 and TRBJ1-5; possibly TRBD1 for D (5 bases). The specimen sequenced was PBMCs. The source is a male donor in good health and CMV-seropositive. The CDR3 sequence: CATSRDRMGEVAQHF. For the CDR3, the DNA is TGTGCCACCAGCAGAGATAGGATGGGGGAGGTGGCCCAGCATTTT.